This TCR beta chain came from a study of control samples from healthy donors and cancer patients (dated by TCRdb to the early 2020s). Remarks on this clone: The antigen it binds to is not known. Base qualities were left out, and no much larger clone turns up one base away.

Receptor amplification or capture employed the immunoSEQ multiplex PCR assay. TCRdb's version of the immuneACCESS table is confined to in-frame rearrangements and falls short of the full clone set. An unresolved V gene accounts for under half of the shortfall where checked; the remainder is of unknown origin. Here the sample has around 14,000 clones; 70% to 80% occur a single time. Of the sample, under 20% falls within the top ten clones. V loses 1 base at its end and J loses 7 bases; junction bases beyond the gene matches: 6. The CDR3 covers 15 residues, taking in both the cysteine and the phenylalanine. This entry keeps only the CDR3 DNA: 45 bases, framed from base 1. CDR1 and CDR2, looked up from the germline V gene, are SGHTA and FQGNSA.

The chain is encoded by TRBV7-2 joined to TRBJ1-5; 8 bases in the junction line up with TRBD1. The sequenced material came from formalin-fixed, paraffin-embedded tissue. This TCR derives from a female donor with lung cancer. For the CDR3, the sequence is CASSLVQGGGQPQHF. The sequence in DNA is TGTGCCAGCAGCTTAGTACAGGGGGGTGGACAGCCCCAGCATTTT.